This TCR beta chain came from a study of T cells after yellow fever vaccination. Study-level background: The SMART-Seq v4 Ultra Low Input method served to prepare the low-cell-number fractions.

This clonotype was counted many times. The study, taken as a whole, reports: Almost all vaccine-responding clonotypes escaped detection in sorted memory subsets on day 0.

Germline V gene sequence: CDR1 MNHEY, CDR2 SVGEGT. Trimming took 6 bases from V and 4 from J; bases not matched to a gene: 6. This CDR3 is 14 amino acids long. A universal primer site and UMIs were added as TCR cDNA was made by 5'RACE template switching. TCRdb itself ran the 5' RACE reads through MiXCR, one entry per CDR3 protein. The repertoire holds 15,000 to 20,000 distinct CDR3 sequences, with about 3.8% as singletons. The receptor comes from a man aged 30-40 years who received the YFV17D yellow fever vaccine. The sequencing used PBMCs, either bulk or a sorted T-cell subset (CD4+, CD8+, memory, or dextramer-sorted; not recorded which), collected 15 days after the yellow fever booster vaccination. The rearrangement uses TRBV6-2 or TRBV6-3 and TRBJ2-1, with 7 bases that match TRBD2. Here the CDR3 DNA reads TGTGCCAGCAGGGGAGGGAGTGAATACAATGAGCAGTTCTTC. As protein: CASRGGSEYNEQFF.